This T cell receptor (beta chain) was identified during a study of human T cells and chemical hapten exposure. TCRdb fed the RACE reads into MiXCR, producing one record per CDR3 protein. Of some 36,000 distinct CDR3 sequences in the sample, approximately 7.6% are singletons; the top ten hold roughly 1.3%. The CDR3 runs 14 residues. Trimming removed 6 bases from V and 2 bases from J, with 12 bases in between. The V gene's germline CDR1 is MDHEN and CDR2 SYDVKM. This clonotype was recorded at least ten times. Time point denoted: pre-sensitization, week 0. Stated treatment: therapeutic diphenylcyclopropenone sensitization with weekly scalp DPC.

This chain links TRBV28 with TRBJ2-3, with D unresolved. The sample in question was whole blood, obtained in connection with sensitization to the hapten diphenylcyclopropenone (DPC). This clonotype was obtained from a woman in her forties or fifties with alopecia areata. Some clones in this sample may be carry-over from other donors' samples. The CDR3 nucleotides are TGTGCCAGCAGAGCCCTCGCGGTCACAGATACGCAGTATTTT. It yields the protein CASRALAVTDTQYF.